These 21 T cell receptor beta chains came from one sample sequenced in a study of beta chain features in type 1 diabetes. Study results and limitations: For Type 1 diabetes patients, all four CD4+ subsets carried TCRB CDR3s that were moderately but significantly shorter.

Expressed TCRB transcripts were sequenced, since all the RNA that had been isolated was reverse transcribed. This table comes from immunoSEQ multiplex PCR, and its TCRdb copy is limited to in-frame clones, with some not included. The sample includes about 240,000 clones, approximately 15% of them seen just once. Their recognized antigens are unknown. Sequences were obtained from naive CD4+ T cells from blood. The receptor set was obtained from a man between 25 and 39 years old with type 1 diabetes.

The V and J genes are TRBV6-5 and TRBJ2-7; 8 bases line up with TRBD1. CDR1 is MNHEY, CDR2 SVGAGI, per germline. The trim removed 4 bases at V and 3 bases at J, leaving 5 bases unmatched. This CDR3 comprises 14 residues. The CDR3 coding sequence is TGTGCCAGCAGTTCCTGGACAGGGTACTACGAGCAGTACTTC. It specifies CASSSWTGYYEQYF.

This rearrangement joins TRBV7-9 to TRBJ2-7, with a tentative D call TRBD2 (5 bases). CDR1 is SEHNR, CDR2 FQNEAQ, per germline (reference sequence). CDR3 size: 13 residues. V was trimmed by 2 bases and J by 6 bases, leaving 11 bases between them. Here the CDR3 reads CASSLFEGAEQYF. CDR3 DNA sequence: TGTGCCAGCAGCTTATTCGAGGGAGCCGAGCAGTACTTC. The entire variable domain, with the rest obtained from reference TRBV7-9 and TRBJ2-7, is as follows: DTGVSQNPRHKITKRGQNVTFRCDPISEHNRLYWYRQTLGQGPEFLTYFQNEAQLEKSRLLSDRFSAERPKGSFSTLEIQRTEQGDSAMYLCASSLFEGAEQYFGPGTRLTVT.

This clone was seen a single time. The gene calls are TRBV2 and TRBJ1-2; 9 bases match TRBD1. The V segment lost 6 bases and the J segment 7 bases; nucleotides outside the gene matches: 12. This CDR3 is built from 15 residues. Germline CDR1 is SNHLY and CDR2 is FYNNEI. CDR3 protein: CASSAGDRAGSGYTF. The CDR3 DNA is TGTGCCAGCAGCGCCGGGGACAGGGCGGGGAGTGGCTACACCTTC.

This clone was detected once. This chain joins TRBV5-4 and TRBJ2-7, with TRBD2 as a possible D gene (6 bases). V lost 1 base and J lost 5, with 10 bases in between. Germline-derived CDR1 and CDR2 are SGHNT and YYREEE (reference sequence). CDR3 length: 13 amino acids. CDR3 sequence: CASSLFREDEQYF. The CDR3 region has the DNA TGTGCCAGCAGCTTGTTCAGGGAGGACGAGCAGTACTTC.

This clone was counted a few times. The chain recombines TRBV18 with TRBJ1-1; 7 bases align to TRBD1. The CDR3 is 15 residues long. Per germline, CDR1 KGHSH and CDR2 LQKENI. The trim removed 3 bases at V and 0 bases at J, leaving 4 bases unmatched. CDR3 coding DNA: TGTGCCAGCTCACCCCAGGGGGAGGTGAACACTGAAGCTTTCTTT. It translates to CASSPQGEVNTEAFF.

The genes are TRBV20-1 and TRBJ1-1; D is uncertain. The CDR3 loop spans 11 amino acids. Germline lookup yields CDR1 DFQATT and CDR2 SNEGSKA (reference sequence). Trimming took off 5 bases at V and 0 bases at J, with 4 bases between the two ends. The CDR3 protein is CSAHMNTEAFF. The CDR3 region has the DNA TGCAGTGCTCACATGAACACTGAAGCTTTCTTT.

The chain has TRBV7-2 and TRBJ1-5, with 9 bases matching TRBD1. The trim removed 0 bases at V and 7 bases at J, leaving 4 bases unmatched. Looked up from germline, CDR1 is SGHTA and CDR2 is FQGNSA. This CDR3 has 15 residues. CDR3 residues: CASSLATGGWQPQHF. In DNA, the CDR3 is TGTGCCAGCAGCTTAGCGACAGGGGGATGGCAGCCCCAGCATTTT. The full variable domain, its missing parts supplied by reference TRBV7-2 and TRBJ1-5, is GAGVSQSPSNKVTEKGKDVELRCDPISGHTALYWYRQSLGQGLEFLIYFQGNSAPDKSGLPSDRFSAERTGGSVSTLTIQRTQQEDSAVYLCASSLATGGWQPQHFGDGTRLSIL.

With respect to this clone: Additional DNA sequences in this sample encode the identical CDR3. The gene calls are TRBV5-4 and TRBJ1-2; possible D gene TRBD1, 6 bases. This CDR3 is built from 13 residues. V lost 4 bases and J lost 4, with 11 bases in between. Per the germline V gene, CDR1 is SGHNT and CDR2 is YYREEE (reference sequence). The CDR3 loop is CASSTDSSYGYTF. Here the CDR3 DNA reads TGTGCCAGCAGCACGGACAGCTCCTATGGCTACACCTTC.

This clone was counted only a few times. The V call is TRBV5-4, the J call TRBJ2-2; TRBD2 is a possible D gene (5 bases). CDR3 length equals 14 residues. V lost 5 bases and J 6 bases, leaving 14 bases between the germline ends. Germline V lookup: CDR1 SGHNT, CDR2 YYREEE (reference sequence). CDR3 in DNA: TGTGCCAGCAGGAGAGGGTCTTCGTCCGGGGAGCTGTTTTTT. Its translation: CASRRGSSSGELFF.

There are a few counts of this clone. J is TRBJ2-4 and V is TRBV10-3, with D perhaps matching TRBD1 (5 bases). V lost 2 bases and J lost 9, with 14 bases in between. The CDR3 loop spans 14 amino acids. CDR1 ENHRY and CDR2 SYGVKD come from the germline V gene. The DNA of the CDR3 is TGTGCCATCAGTGAGGGTCTAGGGGCTAGCATTCAGTACTTC. It translates to CAISEGLGASIQYF.

This clone has more than one count but fewer than ten. This rearrangement joins TRBV25-1 to TRBJ2-7, with 10 bases fitting TRBD1. Germline CDR1 reads MGHDK; CDR2 reads SYGVNS. Germline trimming cut 1 base from V and 6 bases from J; bases unmatched to any gene: 12. The CDR3 covers 17 residues. The DNA of the CDR3 is TGTGCCAGCAGTGAATTCCGGGCGGGACAGGGGACCCGCGAGCAGTACTTC. Amino acid sequence: CASSEFRAGQGTREQYF.

This sequence joins TRBV6-1 and TRBJ1-5; 7 bases fit TRBD1. This CDR3 is built from 14 residues. The germline V gene encodes CDR1 MNHNS and CDR2 SASEGT. The trim removed 6 bases at V and 2 bases at J, leaving 4 bases unmatched. The CDR3 DNA sequence: TGTGCCAGCAGAGACAGGGTTCGCAATCAGCCCCAGCATTTT. It yields the protein CASRDRVRNQPQHF.

The chain couples TRBV30 to TRBJ2-7; no firm D call. Looked up from germline, CDR1 is GTSNPN and CDR2 is SVGIG (reference sequence). This CDR3 has 13 amino acids. Trimming took off 0 bases at V and 5 bases at J, with 11 bases between the two ends. CDR3 sequence: CAWSVTWPDEQYF. In DNA form, the CDR3 reads TGTGCCTGGAGTGTGACATGGCCGGACGAGCAGTACTTC.

This clone has more than one count but fewer than ten. J is TRBJ2-5 and V is TRBV5-6; 8 bases match TRBD1. Trimming at V came to 4 bases and at J to 7 bases, leaving 12 bases not matched to a gene. CDR3 length equals 15 residues. Germline assignment: CDR1 SGHDT and CDR2 YYEEEE. This chain's CDR3 is CASSPQAQGATTQYF. CDR3 in DNA: TGTGCCAGCAGCCCCCAGGCCCAGGGGGCCACGACCCAGTACTTC.

This chain uses TRBV10-3 with TRBJ1-1; TRBD1 is a possible D gene (5 bases). The CDR3 loop spans 15 amino acids. The V and J ends lost 4 bases and 3 bases respectively, with 15 bases between them. Germline V lookup: CDR1 ENHRY, CDR2 SYGVKD. The CDR3 DNA is TGTGCCATCAGTGCTAGTCGGCAGGGTGACACTGAAGCTTTCTTT. It codes for CAISASRQGDTEAFF.

The chain couples TRBV30 to TRBJ1-2; D not certain. This CDR3 is built from 11 residues. Germline V CDR1 and CDR2: GTSNPN, SVGIG (reference sequence). V was pared by 0 bases and J by 6 bases, with 5 bases between. The CDR3: CAWSVLNGYTF. CDR3 DNA sequence: TGTGCCTGGAGTGTACTGAATGGCTACACCTTC.

This clone has a handful of counts. The chain links TRBV25-1 to TRBJ2-1; D is ambiguous. Germline lookup yields CDR1 MGHDK and CDR2 SYGVNS. This CDR3 has 15 amino acids. Trimming stripped 4 bases from V and 4 bases from J, with 14 bases between. The CDR3 DNA is TGTGCCAGCAGTGGGTCTAATCGAGCTTACAATGAGCAGTTCTTC. This sequence encodes CASSGSNRAYNEQFF.

This clone appeared a few times. Different DNA sequences within this sample yield the same CDR3. The rearrangement joins TRBV6-5 to TRBJ2-7; 8 bases align to TRBD2. The CDR3 spans 13 residues. Per the germline V gene, CDR1 is MNHEY and CDR2 is SVGAGI. V shed 4 bases and J 1 base; nucleotides not matched to a gene: 0. CDR3 in amino acids: CASSLAGSYEQYF. Here the CDR3 DNA reads TGTGCCAGCAGTTTAGCGGGGTCCTACGAGCAGTACTTC.

This clone was detected a few times. The rearrangement joins TRBV30 to TRBJ1-1; 10 bases line up with TRBD1. CDR3 length: 14 residues. The J segment lost 4 bases and the V segment lost 5 bases, leaving 7 bases of the junction unmatched. Germline-derived CDR1 and CDR2 are GTSNPN and SVGIG (reference sequence). This CDR3 is CAWCFWTGGTEAFF. The CDR3 bases are TGTGCCTGGTGCTTTTGGACAGGGGGCACTGAAGCTTTCTTT.

This clone was observed a few times. J is TRBJ2-1 and V is TRBV13, with 8 bases aligning to TRBD1. With V trimmed by 2 bases and J by 10 bases, 7 bases remained unmatched. Germline lookup yields CDR1 PRHDT and CDR2 FYEKMQ (reference sequence). This CDR3 has 14 residues. CDR3: CASSLRSGGREQFF. CDR3 sequence (DNA): TGTGCCAGCAGCTTAAGGTCAGGGGGCCGCGAGCAGTTCTTC.

The CDR3 DNA reads as TGTGCCAGCAGCGCGGGACTAGCGGGAGAGGCATGGTTCTTC. It translates to CASSAGLAGEAWFF. The chain recombines TRBV9 with TRBJ2-1, with 14 bases matching TRBD2. The V segment lost 3 bases and the J segment 15 bases; nucleotides outside the gene matches: 8. From germline, CDR1 is SGDLS and CDR2 YYNGEE. The CDR3 sequence is 14 residues long.